Described below is a single TCR beta chain sequence and its context. CDR3 size: 19 residues. CDR1 is MNHEY and CDR2 is SMNVEV in the germline V gene (reference sequence). The J segment lost 2 bases and the V segment lost 3 bases, leaving 10 bases of the junction unmatched. The data stem from a study of control samples from healthy donors and cancer patients. TCRdb's copy holds only in-frame clones and misses some; the assay was immunoSEQ multiplex PCR. This table holds just over 150,000 clones, around 90% found once. The specimen sequenced was blood. The clonotype was recovered from a man aged 25-45 years in good health. This chain joins TRBV27 and TRBJ2-1, with TRBD2 matching 13 bases. The CDR3 here is CASSFSGTSGIHTYNEQFF. As DNA, the CDR3 is TGTGCCAGCAGTTTTTCTGGGACTAGCGGGATCCATACCTACAATGAGCAGTTCTTC.